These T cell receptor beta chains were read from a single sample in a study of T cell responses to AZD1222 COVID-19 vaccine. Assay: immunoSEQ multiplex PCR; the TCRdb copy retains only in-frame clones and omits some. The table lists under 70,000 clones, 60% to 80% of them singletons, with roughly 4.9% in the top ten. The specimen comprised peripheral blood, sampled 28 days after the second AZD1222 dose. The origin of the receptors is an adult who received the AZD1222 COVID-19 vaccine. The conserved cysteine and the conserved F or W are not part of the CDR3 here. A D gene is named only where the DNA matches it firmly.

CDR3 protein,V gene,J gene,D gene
ASSLAGTYGAF,TRBV7-2,TRBJ1-1,-
ASSQAGRGNTIY,TRBV14,TRBJ1-3,-
ASSPQGAQGEQF,TRBV18,TRBJ2-1,TRBD1
ASSDRGTASYEQY,TRBV10-2,TRBJ2-7,-
ASSLAGAITDTQY,TRBV7-8,TRBJ2-3,-
ASKRSWDQPQH,TRBV6-5,TRBJ1-5,-
ASRTTGNSGNTIY,TRBV19,TRBJ1-3,TRBD1
ASSLVKGLAGFYNEQF,TRBV7-2,TRBJ2-1,TRBD2
ASKVRDSNTYGYT,TRBV27,TRBJ1-2,TRBD1
ASSLPHTDTQY,TRBV11-2,TRBJ2-3,-
ASSPGGGGPEAF,TRBV19,TRBJ1-1,-
ASSEAGGASSYEQY,TRBV2,TRBJ2-7,TRBD2
AWSSVTAYSGQPQH,TRBV30,TRBJ1-5,-
TSSQGQGVGHVETQY,TRBV1,TRBJ2-5,-
ASKPRGGNTIY,TRBV3-1/TRBV3-2,TRBJ1-3,TRBD1
ASSAQRSPYEQY,TRBV27,TRBJ2-7,-
ASSLEAAGYGYT,TRBV5-5,TRBJ1-2,-
ASSQAGRGHGYT,TRBV3-1/TRBV3-2,TRBJ1-2,TRBD1
AINPEGLAGEDTQY,TRBV10-3,TRBJ2-3,TRBD2
SASTGQPQH,TRBV20-1,TRBJ1-5,-
SASLRAPLSGANVLT,TRBV20-1,TRBJ2-6,-
ASSSESGTITDTQY,TRBV5-1,TRBJ2-3,TRBD2
ASSGTSGRDEQY,TRBV19,TRBJ2-7,TRBD2
AWSVQMNYGYT,TRBV30,TRBJ1-2,-
ASSWYGTEAF,TRBV7-2,TRBJ1-1,-
ATSTSGRYNEQF,TRBV10-1,TRBJ2-1,TRBD2
ASGTSGGHYEQY,TRBV28,TRBJ2-7,TRBD2
ASSVPGHLYEKLF,TRBV7-9,TRBJ1-4,-
ASSSQTGDPNCA,TRBV7-8,TRBJ1-2,-
ASSLVGANNEQF,TRBV5-5,TRBJ2-1,-
ASGFFGTTIVEAF,TRBV12-5,TRBJ1-1,-
ASSYPTQGAGAPPYEQY,TRBV7-2,TRBJ2-7,TRBD2
ASSDHWTSFTGELF,TRBV19,TRBJ2-2,TRBD2
ASSSRDRGSNSPLH,TRBV28,TRBJ1-6,TRBD1
ASSPVTGRNTEAF,TRBV19,TRBJ1-1,TRBD1
ASSVGTEAF,TRBV7-9,TRBJ1-1,-
ASSLVADGYGYT,TRBV5-1,TRBJ1-2,-
ASSHDTGEAF,TRBV5-5,TRBJ1-1,-
ASTTPGERTQPQH,TRBV19,TRBJ1-5,-
AWSVHQSPNEKLF,TRBV30,TRBJ1-4,-
ASSLAQGAGGYT,TRBV5-1,TRBJ1-2,-
ASSWTIGGLNYGYT,TRBV5-5,TRBJ1-2,-
ASSIPGLDAAETQY,TRBV19,TRBJ2-5,TRBD2